This T cell receptor (beta chain) came from a study of tumor-infiltrating lymphocytes in primary liver carcinoma (dated by TCRdb to about 2017). Study-wide context: Between late 2015 and March 2016, 4 to 6 patients in China with histopathologically diagnosed primary liver carcinoma had surgical resection. Of the five patients (three men and two women, aged 30 to 69 years), four had hepatocellular carcinoma and one had combined HCC and intrahepatic cholangiocarcinoma. The five patients had tumors staged T1-T3 N0M0, with maximum diameters ranging from roughly 4 to 10 cm. Samples yielded roughly 3.65 to 7.5 million productive TCRbeta reads; read depth did not differ significantly between tissue types. Across five regions of each liver tumor, along with adjacent normal tissue and blood, the study brought together TCRbeta repertoire sequencing, expression microarrays and whole-exome sequencing. A total of 35 or so specimens from 5 patients went through TCRbeta repertoire sequencing, namely 25 tumor regions, 5 adjacent noncancerous liver tissues and 5 peripheral blood samples. High reproducibility was observed for the technical replicate repertoires, with mean shared-clone rates approximately 0.9 and correlation coefficients above 0.98.

Compared with germline, V lacks 8 bases and J lacks 1 base; bases without a gene match: 18. The CDR3 has 18 amino acids, counting the end cysteine and phenylalanine. The entry retains the CDR3 DNA only, 54 bases that are in frame from base 1. The germline V gene gives CDR1 as MNHNS and CDR2 as SASEGT. TRIzol reagent was used to extract blood RNA from unsorted whole blood, while the DNeasy Blood & Tissue kit provided the germline DNA. Patients had chronic HBV infection and were treatment-naive at sampling. Before surgery, about 4 milliliters of peripheral blood were collected into K2EDTA tubes. Using a constant-region primer and ProtoScript II reverse transcriptase, TCRbeta-specific cDNA was reverse-transcribed from about 0.45 ug total RNA. The TCRbeta libraries were prepared through three rounds of nested multiplex PCR following a slightly modified ARM-PCR procedure. Each of the first two PCR rounds ran for about 10 cycles and used multiplex TRBV1-TRBV30 forward primers together with a Cbeta reverse primer. A final 25-cycle PCR with Deep VentR polymerase added sample barcodes and Illumina adapters. Amplicons of 200-500 bp were gel-purified with a QIAquick gel extraction kit before sequencing. TCRbeta amplicons were sequenced on an Illumina HiSeq 2500 with 250-bp paired-end reads. In the original analysis: To recover full CDR3 sequences, reads were quality-trimmed using Trimmomatic v0.33 and paired reads were then merged using FLASH v1.2.11. V, D and J germline segments were assigned to the rearranged TCRbeta sequences by MiGEC v1.2.1b. VDJtools v1.0.0 computed clonotype statistics and Shannon-Wiener diversity indices. Except for diversity analysis, only the 250 most abundant clonotypes of each sample were used in subsequent analyses to reduce sampling bias. TCRdb redid the processing of the public reads, applying fastp at Q25 and MiXCR, and retained in-frame beta chains. A single entry per CDR3 protein holds the most common genes and DNA from its merged rows. Here the V and J calls rest on TCRdb's processing, not on the authors' analysis. In all, the sample holds 250,000 to 350,000 distinct CDR3 sequences, and 50% to 75% of those were seen once. The ten biggest clones cover around 15% of the sample.

The paper's findings and limits, for the study overall: Pairs of tumor regions showed greater repertoire overlap (mean about 36%) than tumor-adjacent pairs (approximately 17%) or tumor-blood pairs (approximately 14%), which is consistent with antigen-driven expansion. Compared with blood, tumors had a significantly larger share of the repertoire taken up by the top 250 clones (p = 0.039). The study included only four or five patients, and the authors note findings should be validated in a larger study. Because only the TCR beta chain was sequenced and unpaired alpha chains were not captured, true repertoire diversity is likely underestimated. Bulk unsorted samples precluded comparing CD4+ and CD8+ T cell repertoires.

About this clonotype: Its antigen remains unidentified. The input lacks base qualities; no much larger clone sits a single base away.

The receptor was isolated from a woman aged 25 to 45 with primary liver carcinoma and hepatitis B virus infection. The chain employs TRBV6-1 and TRBJ2-3; 7 bases in the middle match TRBD2. Material: peripheral blood. Read as DNA, the sequence is TGTGCCAGCCGAACGGCGGGAGTGAGAGGTATGGGCACAGATACGCAGTATTTT. Its coded protein is CASRTAGVRGMGTDTQYF.